Presented here are 28 T cell receptor beta chains from one specimen sequenced in a study of cytomegalovirus exposure and HLA in healthy donors. Use of 60 Vbeta and 13 Jbeta primers characterized the PCR. Data came from immunoSEQ multiplex PCR; TCRdb stores just in-frame clones and leaves some out. The table lists tens of thousands of clones, 79% of them singletons. Specimen: PBMCs. Receptor source: a man aged 25 to 45 in good health and CMV-seronegative.

V usage is TRBV7-8 and J usage is TRBJ2-7; maybe TRBD2 (6 bases). CDR3 length: 16 residues. CDR1 SGHVS and CDR2 FQNEAQ come from the germline V gene. Trimming removed 3 bases from V and 0 bases from J, with 15 bases in between. Here the CDR3 reads CASSFSGLQSSYEQYF. The CDR3, as DNA: TGTGCCAGCAGCTTTTCGGGACTCCAAAGCTCCTACGAGCAGTACTTC.

This rearrangement joins TRBV6-1 to TRBJ1-1, with TRBD1 identical over 7 bases. Losses at the gene ends were 5 bases for V and 7 bases for J; bases not matched to a gene: 10. Germline CDR1 and CDR2: MNHNS and SASEGT. This CDR3 has 14 amino acids. The DNA of the CDR3 is TGTGCCAGCAGTAGACGTTTCACAGGGGTTGAAGCTTTCTTT. It yields the protein CASSRRFTGVEAFF.

The rearrangement joins TRBV7-9 to TRBJ2-7, with D perhaps TRBD2 (5 bases). The germline V gene encodes CDR1 SEHNR and CDR2 FQNEAQ (reference sequence). This CDR3 is built from 12 residues. The V end lost 5 bases, the J end lost 6 bases, and 11 bases lay between the germline ends. For the CDR3, the DNA is TGTGCCAGCAGCCCGGACTCTCCCGAGCAGTACTTC. Protein: CASSPDSPEQYF. The variable domain in full, completed from reference TRBV7-9 and TRBJ2-7, reads DTGVSQNPRHKITKRGQNVTFRCDPISEHNRLYWYRQTLGQGPEFLTYFQNEAQLEKSRLLSDRFSAERPKGSFSTLEIQRTEQGDSAMYLCASSPDSPEQYFGPGTRLTVT.

The J gene is TRBJ2-7, the V gene TRBV14, with a tentative D call TRBD2 (5 bases). The V gene's germline CDR1 is SGHDN and CDR2 FVKESK. The CDR3 totals 12 residues. V gave up 9 bases and J gave up 6 bases, with 15 bases separating them. CDR3: CASGSGVGEQYF. The CDR3, as DNA: TGTGCCAGTGGATCCGGGGTAGGCGAGCAGTACTTC.

The chain links TRBV19 to TRBJ2-3; 7 bases map to TRBD1. With 5 bases clipped from V and 4 bases from J, the junction kept 3 bases outside the gene matches. CDR1 and CDR2 (germline): LNHDA, SQIVND (reference sequence). This CDR3 has 13 amino acids. CDR3 region: CASSSRGPDTQYF. The CDR3 coding sequence is TGTGCCAGTAGTTCTAGGGGGCCAGATACGCAGTATTTT.

V and J are TRBV6-5 and TRBJ2-7, with TRBD1 as a possible D gene (6 bases). V was shortened by 1 base and J by 3 bases, with 16 bases between the two germline ends. This CDR3 spans 16 amino acids. Germline V CDR1 and CDR2: MNHEY, SVGAGI. CDR3 region: CASSYLATGSYYEQYF. CDR3 in DNA: TGTGCCAGCAGTTACTTGGCGACAGGCTCTTACTACGAGCAGTACTTC.

The chain recombines TRBV6-4 with TRBJ1-6, with TRBD1 identical over 8 bases. CDR3 length equals 15 residues. V dropped 6 bases and J dropped 10; count of bases not matched to a gene: 11. Germline V gene data show CDR1 as MRHNA and CDR2 as SNTAGT. This CDR3 is CASSAGQGTGSPLHF. The CDR3 region has the DNA TGTGCCAGCAGCGCCGGACAGGGAACGGGGTCACCCCTCCACTTT.

The chain uses TRBV10-2 and TRBJ2-5, with 8 nucleotides matching TRBD2. Trimming took 10 bases from V and 7 from J; bases not matched to a gene: 14. The CDR3 has 14 residues. Germline CDR1 WSHSY, CDR2 SAAADI. This CDR3 is CATKDGPGLVTQYF. In nucleotides, the CDR3 is TGCGCCACCAAAGACGGGCCGGGACTAGTGACCCAGTACTTC.

The V call is TRBV5-1, the J call TRBJ2-1; D is uncertain. The germline V and J ends were trimmed by 4 bases and 7 bases, with 9 bases remaining between them. Germline V CDR1 and CDR2: SGHRS, YFSETQ. The CDR3 runs 12 residues. The CDR3 nucleotides read TGCGCCAGCAGCGCGTACCCAAATGAGCAGTTCTTC. Amino acids: CASSAYPNEQFF.

This sequence joins TRBV5-1 and TRBJ1-2, with 10 bases matching TRBD1. Germline V lookup: CDR1 SGHRS, CDR2 YFSETQ. The junction had 2 bases not matched to a gene; V was cut back by 4 bases and J by 2 bases. This CDR3 has 14 residues. The CDR3 sequence is CASSLTGGNYGYTF. CDR3 coding DNA: TGCGCCAGCAGCCTGACAGGGGGCAACTATGGCTACACCTTC.

The rearrangement uses TRBV21-1 and TRBJ1-5; the DNA was not used to check the table's D call, TRBD1. TRBV21-1 is noted as a pseudogene. This CDR3 has 18 amino acids. Here the CDR3 DNA reads TGTGCCAGACTGCCGGGACAGGGAGAGGGGGATAGCAATCAGCCCCAGCATTTT. It encodes CARLPGQGEGDSNQPQHF.

The chain couples TRBV28 to TRBJ2-5, with 7 nucleotides matching TRBD2. Germline loops: CDR1 MDHEN, CDR2 SYDVKM. The CDR3 loop spans 13 amino acids. J lost 5 bases, V lost 3 bases, and 3 bases had no gene match. The CDR3 nucleotides read TGTGCCAGCAGTTTGACTAGCATGGAGACCCAGTACTTC. Translating gives CASSLTSMETQYF.

This clone was seen only once. V usage is TRBV28 and J usage is TRBJ1-2; TRBD1 aligns across 8 bases. This CDR3 region has 13 residues. With V trimmed by 6 bases and J by 4 bases, 4 bases remained unmatched. The germline V gene encodes CDR1 MDHEN and CDR2 SYDVKM. The CDR3: CASRQDRVYGYTF. CDR3 nucleotide sequence: TGTGCCAGCAGGCAGGACAGGGTCTATGGCTACACCTTC.

The chain joins TRBV5-1 to TRBJ2-5; D remains ambiguous. V was cut by 0 bases and J by 3 bases, with 9 bases left in between. The CDR3 has 14 amino acids. Germline CDR1 and CDR2: SGHRS and YFSETQ. CDR3 residues: CASSLVQNEETQYF. The CDR3 DNA reads TGCGCCAGCAGCTTGGTTCAGAATGAAGAGACCCAGTACTTC.

The chain couples TRBV30 to TRBJ2-2; a weak D match, TRBD2 (7 bases). The CDR3 has 16 residues. Trimming removed 7 bases from V and 3 bases from J, with 21 bases in between. Germline values: CDR1 GTSNPN, CDR2 SVGIG (reference sequence). In nucleotides, the CDR3 is TGTGCCTTATTCAGAGGGGGGGCGTTTCACACCGGGGAGCTGTTTTTT. It encodes CALFRGGAFHTGELFF. Together with reference TRBV30 and TRBJ2-2, the CDR3 gives the full variable domain: SQTIHQWPATLVQPVGSPLSLECTVEGTSNPNLYWYRQAAGRGLQLLFYSVGIGQISSEVPQNLSASRPQDRQFILSSKKLLLSDSGFYLCALFRGGAFHTGELFFGEGSRLTVL.

The gene calls are TRBV7-9 and TRBJ1-5, with 11 bases fitting TRBD1. CDR1 SEHNR and CDR2 FQNEAQ come from the germline V gene (reference sequence). The junction had 5 bases not matched to a gene; V was cut back by 5 bases and J by 5 bases. The CDR3 length is 15 residues. CDR3 residues: CASSPGTGGHQPQHF. The DNA for the CDR3 is TGTGCCAGCAGCCCCGGGACAGGGGGTCATCAGCCCCAGCATTTT.

This sequence joins TRBV6-5 and TRBJ1-1; a weak D match, TRBD1 (5 bases). V was shortened by 6 bases and J by 4 bases, with 15 bases between the two germline ends. Germline CDR1 reads MNHEY; CDR2 reads SVGAGI. CDR3 size: 14 residues. In DNA form, the CDR3 reads TGTGCCAGCAGCCACCCTACAGGCGTCACTGAAGCTTTCTTT. It encodes CASSHPTGVTEAFF.

The rearrangement uses TRBV4-3 and TRBJ1-4, with 7 bases lining up with TRBD1. The CDR3 runs to 22 residues. Per germline, CDR1 LGHNA and CDR2 YSLEER. The V and J ends lost 1 base and 0 bases, in that order; junction bases with no gene match: 20. CDR3 protein: CASSQVISLTGHKGATNEKLFF. In DNA, the CDR3 is TGCGCCAGCAGCCAAGTCATAAGCCTGACAGGGCACAAGGGGGCAACTAATGAAAAACTGTTTTTT.

The chain combines TRBV19 with TRBJ1-1, with 9 positions matching TRBD1. V was pared by 7 bases and J by 1 base, with 7 bases of the junction left unmatched. CDR1 LNHDA and CDR2 SQIVND come from the germline V gene (reference sequence). The CDR3 has 15 residues. The DNA for the CDR3 is TGTGCCAGTACCGGACAGGGGAGATGGAACACTGAAGCTTTCTTT. Translating it yields CASTGQGRWNTEAFF.

This sequence joins TRBV27 and TRBJ2-7; D is uncertain. The germline V and J ends were trimmed by 2 bases and 0 bases, with 5 bases remaining between them. The CDR3 runs 13 residues. Germline V CDR1 and CDR2: MNHEY, SMNVEV (reference sequence). The CDR3 loop reads CASSLQDSYEQYF. CDR3 nucleotides: TGTGCCAGCAGTTTACAGGACTCCTACGAGCAGTACTTC.

The chain uses TRBV7-7 and TRBJ1-1; D ambiguous. The CDR3 sequence is 13 residues long. V gave up 5 bases and J gave up 1 base, with 8 bases separating them. Germline V CDR1 and CDR2: SSHAT, FNYEAQ (reference sequence). The CDR3 loop is CASSEDSNTEAFF. The CDR3 DNA follows: TGTGCCAGCAGCGAGGACTCGAACACTGAAGCTTTCTTT. Combining the CDR3 with reference TRBV7-7 and TRBJ1-1 gives the whole variable domain GAGVSQSPRYKVTKRGQDVTLRCDPISSHATLYWYQQALGQGPEFLTYFNYEAQPDKSGLPSDRFSAERPEGSISTLTIQRTEQRDSAMYRCASSEDSNTEAFFGQGTRLTVV.

The rearrangement uses TRBV6-5 and TRBJ1-2, with TRBD1 as a possible D gene (6 bases). This CDR3 comprises 15 residues. V shed 5 bases and J shed 8 bases, with 21 bases lying between them. Germline CDR1 MNHEY, CDR2 SVGAGI. Written as DNA, the CDR3 is TGTGCCAGCAGTGCCTCCGGGGGGGGCGCGCTGGGCTACACCTTC. It translates to CASSASGGGALGYTF.

This chain uses TRBV5-6 with TRBJ1-2, with a possible D match to TRBD1 (5 bases). V shed 3 bases and J shed 8 bases, with 20 bases lying between them. This CDR3 is built from 15 residues. CDR1 and CDR2 from the germline V gene are SGHDT and YYEEEE. CDR3 protein: CASSSRSGVLGGYTF. CDR3 bases: TGTGCCAGCAGCTCTCGTTCGGGGGTACTAGGCGGCTACACCTTC.

The rearrangement joins TRBV15 to TRBJ2-1; TRBD1 agrees at 10 bases. V was pared by 4 bases and J by 7 bases, with 4 bases of the junction left unmatched. In germline, CDR1 is LNHNV, CDR2 YYDKDF (reference sequence). CDR3 size: 14 residues. CDR3 in DNA: TGTGCCACCAGCACCGGACAGGGGGTAAATGAGCAGTTCTTC. Its protein is CATSTGQGVNEQFF. Supplemented by reference TRBV15 and TRBJ2-1, the full variable domain reads DAMVIQNPRYQVTQFGKPVTLSCSQTLNHNVMYWYQQKSSQAPKLLFHYYDKDFNNEADTPDNFQSRRPNTSFCFLDIRSPGLGDTAMYLCATSTGQGVNEQFFGPGTRLTVL.

This clone was recorded only once. The V gene is TRBV5-1, the J gene TRBJ2-2, with 9 bases identical to TRBD1. Germline V gene data show CDR1 as SGHRS and CDR2 as YFSETQ. Trimming at V came to 4 bases and at J to 5 bases, leaving 12 bases not matched to a gene. This CDR3 is 17 amino acids long. The CDR3 DNA is TGCGCCAGCAGCCCATCGGACAGGGGCCTTGGGACCGGGGAGCTGTTTTTT. Its translation: CASSPSDRGLGTGELFF.

The chain combines TRBV5-1 with TRBJ1-1; D is undetermined. This CDR3 contains 13 residues. Germline loops: CDR1 SGHRS, CDR2 YFSETQ. The V gene lost 3 bases and the J gene lost 4 bases, with 10 bases spanning the gap. The chain's CDR3 is CASSWEVGTEAFF. CDR3 coding DNA: TGCGCCAGCAGCTGGGAGGTGGGCACTGAAGCTTTCTTT.

This CDR3 is CASSSLPENTEAFF. The CDR3 DNA is TGCGCCAGCAGCTCCCTGCCAGAGAACACTGAAGCTTTCTTT. The rearrangement joins TRBV5-1 to TRBJ1-1; D gene ambiguous. This CDR3 has 14 residues. Between the trimmed V and J ends, which lost 3 bases and 1 base, there was a span of 10 bases. Germline CDR1 and CDR2: SGHRS and YFSETQ.

The CDR3 nucleotides are TGCAGCGTGGGACAGGCCGGGGAGCTGTTTTTT. It codes for CSVGQAGELFF. The chain links TRBV29-1 to TRBJ2-2; 8 bases agree with TRBD1. Germline assignment: CDR1 SQVTM and CDR2 ANQGSEA. CDR3 size: 11 residues. With 6 bases clipped from V and 6 bases from J, the junction kept 0 bases outside the gene matches.